Each of the 29 T cell receptor beta chains below was sequenced from the same sample in a study of T cell repertoires in cytomegalovirus infection. In TCRdb, the reads were re-called with MiXCR into one record per CDR3 protein. The data hold about 140,000 distinct CDR3 sequences, with 5.5% to 8% observed a single time. The sequenced sample consisted of PBMCs. The source is a human donor in good health (CMV status not recorded). Some clones in this sample may be carry-over from other donors' samples.

This clonotype was detected ten times or more. This chain uses TRBV7-2 with TRBJ2-3; TRBD2 matches at 10 bases. J gave up 4 bases and V 5 bases, and 3 bases lay outside the gene matches. Looked up from germline, CDR1 is SGHTA and CDR2 is FQGNSA. This CDR3 contains 14 residues. The chain's CDR3 is CASSRTSGADTQYF. As DNA, the CDR3 is TGTGCCAGCAGCCGGACTAGCGGAGCAGATACGCAGTATTTT.

The gene calls are TRBV5-6 and TRBJ2-6; D call uncertain. In germline, CDR1 is SGHDT, CDR2 YYEEEE. The V end was cut by 4 bases, the J end by 2 bases, with 16 bases between. This CDR3 comprises 17 residues. Here the CDR3 DNA reads TGTGCCAGCAGCCCCCTATTGGGTCTAACTGGGGCCAACGTCCTGACTTTC. Its translation is CASSPLLGLTGANVLTF.

Note on this clonotype: A much larger clone differs by one base, so this may be a read error. The V and J genes are TRBV6-2 or TRBV6-3 and TRBJ1-1; D is undetermined. Per the germline V gene, CDR1 is MNHEY and CDR2 is SVGEGT. Trimming shortened V by 2 bases and J by 1 base, and 5 bases separated the two germline ends. CDR3 length equals 13 residues. The CDR3 coding sequence is TGTGCCAGCAGTTACCTGAGGAACACTGAAGCTTTCTTT. Amino acid sequence: CASSYLRNTEAFF.

The chain joins TRBV29-1 to TRBJ2-6; the D is unclear. CDR3 length equals 19 residues. The germline gives CDR1 SQVTM, CDR2 ANQGSEA. The CDR3 bases are TGCACCTCTGTAGGGTCTCGCGGCGGAAGAGTCTCTGGGGCCAACGTCCTGACTTTC. Its translation is CTSVGSRGGRVSGANVLTF.

This clonotype appeared many times. This sequence joins TRBV12-5 and TRBJ2-7; D possibly matches TRBD1 or TRBD2 (6 bases each). The germline gives CDR1 LGHNT, CDR2 FRNRAP. V lost 0 bases to trimming and J lost 6 bases, with 9 bases between them. This CDR3 contains 13 residues. The CDR3 sequence is CASGLVRGVEQYF. CDR3 nucleotide sequence: TGTGCTAGTGGTTTGGTAAGGGGGGTCGAGCAGTACTTC. The whole variable domain, filled in from reference TRBV12-5 and TRBJ2-7, reads DARVTQTPRHKVTEMGQEVTMRCQPILGHNTVFWYRQTMMQGLELLAYFRNRAPLDDSGMPKDRFSAEMPDATLATLKIQPSEPRDSAVYFCASGLVRGVEQYFGPGTRLTVT.

The chain joins TRBV12-3 or TRBV12-4 to TRBJ2-7, with D tentatively TRBD1 (5 bases). Deletions cut 3 bases from V and 3 bases from J, with 30 bases between. The CDR3 has 20 amino acids. For the CDR3, the DNA is TGTGCCAGCAGTTTTTATTCTCCAATCCGGATCTTGACAGATCTCTACGAGCAGTACTTC. This encodes CASSFYSPIRILTDLYEQYF.

The rearrangement joins TRBV2 to TRBJ2-7, with 9 nucleotides matching TRBD1. Germline V CDR1 and CDR2: SNHLY, FYNNEI. V was clipped by 2 bases and J by 4 bases; unmatched bases: 12. The CDR3 runs 17 residues. Here the CDR3 DNA reads TGTGCCAGCAGTGAAAGAGGGACAGGGAAGATTCTGTACGAGCAGTACTTC. This gives the protein CASSERGTGKILYEQYF. Combining the CDR3 with reference TRBV2 and TRBJ2-7 gives the whole variable domain EPEVTQTPSHQVTQMGQEVILRCVPISNHLYFYWYRQILGQKVEFLVSFYNNEISEKSEIFDDQFSVERPDGSNFTLKIRSTKLEDSAMYFCASSERGTGKILYEQYFGPGTRLTVT.

This clonotype was counted only a few times. The chain carries TRBV4-2 and TRBJ1-6; no clear D gene. The CDR3 has 14 residues. Germline CDR1 and CDR2: LGHNA and YNFKEQ. V lost 0 bases and J lost 7, with 7 bases in between. CDR3 sequence: CASSQDLKNSPLHF. The CDR3 DNA reads as TGTGCCAGCAGCCAAGATCTGAAGAATTCACCCCTCCACTTT.

Many counts were recorded for this clonotype. V and J are TRBV5-1 and TRBJ1-3, with D perhaps TRBD1 (5 bases). Germline CDR1 reads SGHRS; CDR2 reads YFSETQ. The V gene lost 4 bases and the J gene lost 0 bases, with 11 bases spanning the gap. The CDR3 runs to 15 residues. CDR3 protein: CASSPRTTSGNTIYF. DNA for the CDR3: TGCGCCAGCAGCCCGAGGACAACCTCTGGAAACACCATATATTTT.

There are many counts of this clonotype. The rearrangement links TRBV7-2 to TRBJ2-7; no clear D gene. V gave up 4 bases and J gave up 0 bases, with 10 bases separating them. CDR1 is SGHTA, CDR2 FQGNSA, per germline. The CDR3 runs to 14 residues. The DNA for the CDR3 is TGTGCCAGCAGCTCCCCCTTTGTCTCCTACGAGCAGTACTTC. This encodes CASSSPFVSYEQYF.

This clonotype was recorded many times. The CDR3 nucleotides read TGTGCCAGTAGTATCCGAGGACAGGGGGCAAGTTCCTACGAGCAGTACTTC. Translating it yields CASSIRGQGASSYEQYF. V gene TRBV19 combines with J gene TRBJ2-7; 11 bases line up with TRBD1. The ends lost 3 bases at V and 1 base at J; junction bases unmatched: 8. The CDR3 consists of 17 residues. Germline V gene data show CDR1 as LNHDA and CDR2 as SQIVND (reference sequence). Variable domain in full (rest from reference TRBV19 and TRBJ2-7): DGGITQSPKYLFRKEGQNVTLSCEQNLNHDAMYWYRQDPGQGLRLIYYSQIVNDFQKGDIAEGYSVSREKKESFPLTVTSAQKNPTAFYLCASSIRGQGASSYEQYFGPGTRLTVT.

This clonotype was observed at least ten times. The J gene is TRBJ2-2, the V gene TRBV7-2; 11 nucleotides agree with TRBD1. Trimming removed 5 bases from V and 5 bases from J; junction bases left unmatched: 1. Germline CDR1 reads SGHTA; CDR2 reads FQGNSA. This CDR3 has 14 residues. The CDR3 bases are TGTGCCAGCAGCAGGGACAGGGGGACCGGGGAGCTGTTTTTT. It encodes CASSRDRGTGELFF.

There are many counts of this clonotype. The chain carries TRBV12-3 or TRBV12-4 and TRBJ1-1; 9 bases match TRBD1. V was pared by 4 bases and J by 6 bases, with 6 bases of the junction left unmatched. There are 14 residues in the CDR3. This chain's CDR3 is CASSWDRDFPEAFF. The DNA for the CDR3 is TGTGCCAGCAGTTGGGACAGGGACTTCCCTGAAGCTTTCTTT.

This clonotype was observed at least ten times. J is TRBJ2-1 and V is TRBV7-2, with 14 nucleotides matching TRBD2. CDR3 size: 18 residues. The trim removed 5 bases at V and 6 bases at J, leaving 12 bases unmatched. Germline V gives CDR1 SGHTA, CDR2 FQGNSA. The CDR3 region has the DNA TGTGCCAGCAGCCTACGACTAGCGGGGGGGCGGGGTGGCAATGAGCAGTTCTTC. Translation: CASSLRLAGGRGGNEQFF.

At least ten counts were recorded for this clonotype. V usage is TRBV11-2 and J usage is TRBJ2-5, with 8 positions matching TRBD2. Germline CDR1 is SGHAT and CDR2 is FQNNGV. The length of the CDR3 is 16 residues. V dropped 5 bases and J dropped 10; count of bases not matched to a gene: 18. Here the CDR3 reads CASSPALVRGARGQYF. As DNA, the CDR3 is TGTGCCAGCAGCCCCGCCCTCGTGCGGGGGGCCCGGGGCCAGTACTTC.

This clonotype was seen at least ten times. The chain recombines TRBV28 with TRBJ2-5; a weak D match, TRBD2 (6 bases). The CDR3 has 14 residues. Germline V CDR1 and CDR2: MDHEN, SYDVKM. Deletions cut 5 bases from V and 5 bases from J, with 15 bases between. The CDR3 nucleotides read TGTGCCAGCAGTAACCCAGCGGGCATGGAGACCCAGTACTTC. Its protein is CASSNPAGMETQYF.

CDR3 nucleotide sequence: TGCAGTGCTAGTGCCGGATTCGGGACAGATACGCAGTATTTT. Encoded protein: CSASAGFGTDTQYF. This chain joins TRBV20-1 and TRBJ2-3, with D unresolved. The CDR3 runs 14 residues. Between the trimmed V and J ends, which lost 3 bases and 3 bases, there was a span of 13 bases. Germline lookup yields CDR1 DFQATT and CDR2 SNEGSKA (reference sequence).

This clonotype has a count of ten or more. The chain links TRBV7-2 to TRBJ1-3; tentative D call: TRBD1 (5 bases). This CDR3 contains 14 residues. V lost 10 bases and J 1 base, leaving 14 bases between the germline ends. Germline V CDR1 and CDR2: SGHTA, FQGNSA. The CDR3 loop reads CATRRGGSGNTIYF. CDR3 bases: TGTGCCACCAGGAGGGGAGGATCTGGAAACACCATATATTTT.

This clonotype was observed a few times. The chain joins TRBV19 to TRBJ2-2; D is undetermined. V was cut by 3 bases and J by 3 bases, with 8 bases left in between. Germline values: CDR1 LNHDA, CDR2 SQIVND (reference sequence). The CDR3 loop spans 14 amino acids. This CDR3 reads CASSMSMDTGELFF. CDR3 sequence (DNA): TGTGCCAGTAGTATGAGCATGGACACCGGGGAGCTGTTTTTT.

At least ten counts were recorded for this clonotype. The chain is built from TRBV7-2 and TRBJ2-5; D could derive from TRBD1 or TRBD2 (5 bases each). Looked up from germline, CDR1 is SGHTA and CDR2 is FQGNSA. There are 14 residues in the CDR3. The V end lost 5 bases, the J end lost 7 bases, and 17 bases lay between the germline ends. CDR3 nucleotide sequence: TGTGCCAGCAGCGCTGGACTTCCCCAGGGGACCCAGTACTTC. Protein sequence: CASSAGLPQGTQYF. Looking up the rest from reference TRBV7-2 and TRBJ2-5 gives the full variable domain: GAGVSQSPSNKVTEKGKDVELRCDPISGHTALYWYRQSLGQGLEFLIYFQGNSAPDKSGLPSDRFSAERTGGSVSTLTIQRTQQEDSAVYLCASSAGLPQGTQYFGPGTRLLVL.

This clonotype was detected many times. The chain joins TRBV6-2 or TRBV6-3 to TRBJ1-1; TRBD1 might be the D (6 bases). Germline-derived CDR1 and CDR2 are MNHEY and SVGEGT. This CDR3 comprises 16 residues. Deletions cut 6 bases from V and 1 base from J, with 18 bases between. The chain's CDR3 is CASSPPIGGGNTEAFF. The DNA of the CDR3 is TGTGCCAGCAGCCCCCCCATAGGGGGAGGGAACACTGAAGCTTTCTTT.

This clonotype has just one count. This sequence may be a read error, since a much larger clone differs from it by one base. Since no conserved phenylalanine or tryptophan closes the CDR3, a read error is the likely cause. The genes are TRBV7-8 and TRBJ2-3; 10 bases line up with TRBD2. This CDR3 spans 15 amino acids. V gave up 5 bases and J gave up 4 bases; unmatched junction bases: 6. Germline values: CDR1 SGHVS, CDR2 FQNEAQ. CDR3 coding DNA: TGTGCCAGCAGCACGCCTAGCGGGGGTCCAGATACGCAGTATGTT. Residues: CASSTPSGGPDTQYV.

There are a few counts of this clonotype. The rearrangement links TRBV5-6 to TRBJ1-2; the match to TRBD1 covers 10 bases. This CDR3 region has 16 residues. The ends lost 7 bases at V and 0 bases at J; junction bases unmatched: 9. The V gene's germline CDR1 is SGHDT and CDR2 YYEEEE. The CDR3 nucleotides read TGTGCCAGCTCTTTGCCCGGGACAGGGGCTAACTATGGCTACACCTTC. Translation gives CASSLPGTGANYGYTF.

This clonotype came up many times. The genes are TRBV11-1 and TRBJ2-5; 11 bases are a match to TRBD1. The germline V gene has CDR1 SGHAT and CDR2 FQDESV (reference sequence). This CDR3 has 13 amino acids. With V trimmed by 5 bases and J by 5 bases, 1 base remained unmatched. The CDR3 nucleotides read TGTGCCAGCAGCCGGGACAGGGGGGAGACCCAGTACTTC. The encoded protein is CASSRDRGETQYF.

This clonotype has more than one count but fewer than ten. The chain has TRBV6-2 or TRBV6-3 and TRBJ2-2; 10 bases line up with TRBD1. The CDR3 is 17 residues long. After removal of 11 bases from V and 5 bases from J, the junction contained 17 bases not matched to a gene. Germline CDR1 is MNHEY and CDR2 is SVGEGT. As DNA, the CDR3 is TGTGCCTCCACTCCGGCGGGACAGGGGAGTCGAACCGGGGAGCTGTTTTTT. Protein: CASTPAGQGSRTGELFF.

DNA of the CDR3: TGCAGTGCCGTCTGGGGCGGCGGTTTCTCTAGCACAGATACGCAGTATTTT. This sequence encodes CSAVWGGGFSSTDTQYF. The chain couples TRBV20-1 to TRBJ2-3; D perhaps matches TRBD1 (5 bases). The CDR3 covers 17 residues. CDR1 DFQATT and CDR2 SNEGSKA come from the germline V gene (reference sequence). Trimming took off 6 bases at V and 0 bases at J, with 22 bases between the two ends.

This clonotype was detected ten times or more. This CDR3 reads CASTQGLYGNIQYF. The CDR3 coding sequence is TGTGCCAGCACACAGGGGTTATATGGAAACATTCAGTACTTC. The V call is TRBV2, the J call TRBJ2-4; TRBD1 aligns across 7 bases. Germline CDR1 reads SNHLY; CDR2 reads FYNNEI. The CDR3 is 14 residues long. V lost 7 bases, J lost 6 bases, and 9 bases stayed unmatched.

This clonotype was recorded many times. This chain joins TRBV7-6 and TRBJ2-1, with 11 bases that match TRBD2. The CDR3 contains 19 residues. V lost 3 bases to trimming and J lost 5 bases; unmatched junction nucleotides: 15. Germline V gene data show CDR1 as SGHVS and CDR2 as FNYEAQ. The CDR3 is CASSFSSGLAGQPDNEQFF. The CDR3 bases are TGTGCCAGCAGCTTTAGCAGTGGACTAGCGGGTCAACCTGACAATGAGCAGTTCTTC.

This clonotype was seen at least ten times. The rearrangement joins TRBV10-3 to TRBJ2-1; D call uncertain. Germline V gene lookup returns CDR1 ENHRY and CDR2 SYGVKD. The CDR3 has 12 residues. With 6 bases removed from V and 3 bases from J, the gap between germline ends came to 6 bases. The CDR3 DNA reads TGTGCCATCAGCCCGGACTACAATGAGCAGTTCTTC. Its translation is CAISPDYNEQFF.